A single sample is the source of the 11 T cell receptor beta chains below, sequenced in a study of molecular identifiers for immune sequencing clone quantification. TCRdb passed the PCR reads through MiXCR, listing each CDR3 protein once. Here the sample spans 250,000 to 400,000 distinct CDR3 sequences, around a fifth being singletons. Sequencing was performed on naive CD8+ T cells from blood, with Jurkat cell RNA spiked in. The subset is: FACS-sorted CD8+CD4-CCR7+CD45RA+ naive T cells. These receptors were obtained from a human donor in good health. Some libraries in this study had Jurkat cell RNA spiked in.

This clonotype occurred many times. The rearrangement joins TRBV6-5 to TRBJ2-7; TRBD1 matches at 10 bases. From germline, CDR1 is MNHEY and CDR2 SVGAGI. The CDR3 sequence is 14 residues long. V was clipped by 2 bases and J by 3 bases; unmatched bases: 1. The CDR3 sequence is CASSYDRGHYEQYF. CDR3 DNA: TGTGCCAGCAGTTACGACAGGGGGCACTACGAGCAGTACTTC.

Only one count was recorded for this clonotype. One base away lies a much larger clone, so this may be a sequencing read error. The CDR3 coding sequence is TGTGCCAGCAGTCCAACGATGCTACTCGAGAGCGAGACCCAGGACTTC. This codes for CASSPTMLLESETQDF. V usage is TRBV7-9 and J usage is TRBJ2-5, with D uncertain. The length of the CDR3 is 16 residues. In germline, CDR1 is SEHNR, CDR2 FQNEAQ (reference sequence).

This clonotype has a count of ten or more. The V gene is TRBV2, the J gene TRBJ1-1, with D unresolved. V was cut by 1 base and J by 4 bases, with 10 bases left in between. CDR1 is SNHLY and CDR2 is FYNNEI in the germline V gene. The length of the CDR3 is 14 residues. CDR3 bases: TGTGCCAGCAGTGAAGGAATAGGGATCACTGAAGCTTTCTTT. Translation gives CASSEGIGITEAFF.

In its sample, this clonotype was seen many times. The rearrangement joins TRBV11-2 to TRBJ2-2; D unclear. Trimming stripped 3 bases from V and 5 bases from J, with 7 bases between. CDR3 length: 13 amino acids. From germline, CDR1 is SGHAT and CDR2 FQNNGV. CDR3 nucleotides: TGTGCCAGCAGCTTTAGTTTGACCGGGGAGCTGTTTTTT. Protein: CASSFSLTGELFF.

The table lists this clonotype with many counts. The V call is TRBV6-2 or TRBV6-3, the J call TRBJ2-1; D call uncertain. V lost 2 bases to trimming and J lost 10 bases, with 9 bases between them. Germline V gives CDR1 MNHEY, CDR2 SVGEGT. CDR3 length: 12 residues. The CDR3 coding sequence is TGTGCCAGCAGTTACGGGAACGGCGAGCAGTTCTTC. Its translation is CASSYGNGEQFF.

This clonotype is a singleton in its sample. The junction departs from germline at one end; a sequencing error may be responsible. V gene TRBV28 combines with J gene TRBJ1-4; D gene unclear. The CDR3 sequence is 16 residues long. Germline V gene lookup returns CDR1 MDHEN and CDR2 SYDVKM. In DNA, the CDR3 is TGTGCCAGCACCAATGAAGGGCGGACGGGTAATGAAAACCTGTTTTTT. It is translated as CASTNEGRTGNENLFF.

This clonotype was picked up many times. Here the CDR3 DNA reads TGTGCCAGCAGCTTAGCGGAAATTATCACAGATACGCAGTATTTT. Translation gives CASSLAEIITDTQYF. The rearrangement joins TRBV13 to TRBJ2-3; no definite D call. The CDR3 runs 15 residues. Trimming cost V 1 base and J 2 bases, with 10 bases left between them. Germline assignment: CDR1 PRHDT and CDR2 FYEKMQ (reference sequence).

This rearrangement joins TRBV6-2 or TRBV6-3 to TRBJ1-5, with TRBD1 as a possible D gene (6 bases). Trimming cost V 5 bases and J 0 bases, with 11 bases left between them. CDR1 is MNHEY, CDR2 SVGEGT, per germline. The CDR3 is made up of 15 amino acids. The CDR3, as DNA: TGTGCCAGCAGTCTACAGGGAGCTAGCAATCAGCCCCAGCATTTT. Translated, it gives CASSLQGASNQPQHF.

This clonotype has a handful of counts. This chain joins TRBV3-1 and TRBJ1-1, with 8 nucleotides matching TRBD1. With V trimmed by 3 bases and J by 2 bases, 8 bases remained unmatched. Germline lookup yields CDR1 LGHDT and CDR2 YNNKEL (reference sequence). The CDR3 is 16 residues long. CDR3 in DNA: TGTGCCAGCAGCCAGGAGGGGGACAGGATCAACACTGAAGCTTTCTTT. Its translation: CASSQEGDRINTEAFF.

The CDR3 DNA reads as TGCGCCAGCAGCCACGAGCGGCCTTTAGCGGGAGGGCCCTCCCGCACAGATACGCAGTATTTT. Its protein product is CASSHERPLAGGPSRTDTQYF. This chain joins TRBV4-3 and TRBJ2-3; 11 bases map to TRBD2. CDR1 is LGHNA and CDR2 is YSLEER in the germline V gene. V lost 3 bases and J lost 1; bases outside the gene matches: 18. The CDR3 sequence is 21 residues long.

Only a few counts were recorded for this clonotype. The chain links TRBV4-1 to TRBJ2-7; 15 bases line up with TRBD2. Trimming at V came to 5 bases and at J to 5 bases, leaving 7 bases not matched to a gene. Germline V gives CDR1 MGHRA, CDR2 YSYEKL. CDR3 length: 16 amino acids. This chain's CDR3 is CASSEGLAGGPDEQYF. Here the CDR3 DNA reads TGCGCCAGCAGCGAAGGACTAGCGGGGGGGCCGGACGAGCAGTACTTC.